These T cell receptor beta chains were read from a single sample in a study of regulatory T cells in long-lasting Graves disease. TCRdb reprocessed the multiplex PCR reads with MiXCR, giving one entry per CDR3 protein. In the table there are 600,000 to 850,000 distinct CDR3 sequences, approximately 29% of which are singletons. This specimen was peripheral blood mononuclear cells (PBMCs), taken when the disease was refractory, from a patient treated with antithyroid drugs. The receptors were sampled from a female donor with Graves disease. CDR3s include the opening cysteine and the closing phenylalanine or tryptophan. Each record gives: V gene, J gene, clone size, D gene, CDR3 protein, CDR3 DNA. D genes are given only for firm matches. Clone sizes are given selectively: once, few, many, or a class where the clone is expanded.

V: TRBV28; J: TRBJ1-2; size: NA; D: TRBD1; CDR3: CATTGGGNYGYTF; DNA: TGTGCCACCACAGGGGGTGGAAACTATGGCTACACCTTC
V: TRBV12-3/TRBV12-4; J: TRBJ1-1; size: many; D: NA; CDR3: CASSLIQGNTEAFF; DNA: TGTGCCAGCAGCTTAATACAGGGGAACACTGAAGCTTTCTTT
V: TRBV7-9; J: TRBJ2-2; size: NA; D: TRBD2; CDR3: CASSLVLATNTGELFF; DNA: TGTGCCAGCAGCTTGGTACTAGCGACGAACACCGGGGAGCTGTTTTTT
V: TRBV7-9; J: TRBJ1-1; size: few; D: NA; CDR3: CASSLQGIPEAFF; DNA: TGTGCCAGCAGCCTCCAGGGGATACCTGAAGCTTTCTTT
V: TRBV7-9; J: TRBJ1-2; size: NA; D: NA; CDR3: CASSLSHELGSYGYTF; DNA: TGTGCCAGCAGCTTATCACATGAACTAGGCAGCTATGGCTACACCTTC
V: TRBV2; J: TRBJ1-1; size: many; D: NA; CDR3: CATRRLNTEAFF; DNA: TGTGCCACCCGACGGCTGAACACTGAAGCTTTCTTT
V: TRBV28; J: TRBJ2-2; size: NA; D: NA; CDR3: CASSPAWDTGELFF; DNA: TGTGCCAGCAGTCCCGCGTGGGACACCGGGGAGCTGTTTTTT
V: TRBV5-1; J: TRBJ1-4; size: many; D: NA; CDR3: CASSLSSYRVRNEKLFF; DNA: TGCGCCAGCAGCTTGTCTTCTTACAGGGTGAGGAATGAAAAACTGTTTTTT
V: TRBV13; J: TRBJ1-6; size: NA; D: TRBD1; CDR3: CAGSLGTGGGSPLHF; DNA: TGTGCCGGCAGCTTGGGGACAGGGGGTGGGTCACCCCTCCACTTT
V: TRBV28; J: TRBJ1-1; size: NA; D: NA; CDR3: CASSTHPFRNTEAFF; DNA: TGTGCCAGCAGCACCCATCCCTTCAGGAACACTGAAGCTTTCTTT
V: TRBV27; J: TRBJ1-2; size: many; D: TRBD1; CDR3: CASSSSGTGAVYGYTF; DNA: TGTGCCAGCAGTTCCTCCGGGACAGGGGCGGTTTATGGCTACACCTTC
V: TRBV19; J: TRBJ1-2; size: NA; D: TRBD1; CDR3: CASRPQGAENYGYTF; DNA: TGTGCCAGCAGGCCACAGGGGGCGGAAAACTATGGCTACACCTTC
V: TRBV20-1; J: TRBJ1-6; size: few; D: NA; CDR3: CSARDPQANYNSPLHF; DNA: TGCAGTGCTAGAGATCCGCAGGCAAATTATAATTCACCCCTCCACTTT
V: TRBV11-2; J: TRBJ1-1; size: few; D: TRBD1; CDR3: CASSNLRGRRGAFTEAFF; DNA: TGTGCCAGCAGCAACCTCAGGGGGCGCAGAGGCGCGTTCACTGAAGCTTTCTTT
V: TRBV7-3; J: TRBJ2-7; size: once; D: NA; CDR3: CASSLASDYERYF; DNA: TGTGCCAGCAGCTTAGCCTCCGACTACGAGCGGTACTTC
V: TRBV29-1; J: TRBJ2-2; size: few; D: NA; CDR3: CSVDKGTGELFF; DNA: TGCAGCGTTGATAAAGGGACCGGGGAGCTGTTTTTT
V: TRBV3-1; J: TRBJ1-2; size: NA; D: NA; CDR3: CASSQTIANYGYTF; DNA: TGTGCCAGCAGCCAAACGATCGCTAACTATGGCTACACCTTC
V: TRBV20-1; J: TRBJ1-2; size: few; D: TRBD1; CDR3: CSATGQGPYYGYTF; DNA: TGCAGTGCTACCGGACAGGGGCCGTACTATGGCTACACCTTC
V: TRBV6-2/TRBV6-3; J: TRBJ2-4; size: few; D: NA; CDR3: CASSSPQQGWYIQYF; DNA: TGTGCCAGCAGTTCTCCCCAACAGGGCTGGTACATTCAGTACTTC
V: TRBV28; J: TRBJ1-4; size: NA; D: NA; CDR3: CASTGAYNEKLFF; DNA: TGTGCCAGCACCGGGGCCTATAATGAAAAACTGTTTTTT
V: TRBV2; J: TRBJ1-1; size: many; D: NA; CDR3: CASSTDSQMNTEAFF; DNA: TGTGCCAGCAGCACGGACAGCCAGATGAACACTGAAGCTTTCTTT
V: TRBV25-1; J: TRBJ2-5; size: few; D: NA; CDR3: CASSVLFGETQYF; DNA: TGTGCCAGCAGTGTGCTCTTCGGGGAGACCCAGTACTTC
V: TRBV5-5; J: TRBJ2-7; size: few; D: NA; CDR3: CASSLIGYEQYF; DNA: TGTGCCAGCAGCTTGATTGGGTACGAGCAGTACTTC
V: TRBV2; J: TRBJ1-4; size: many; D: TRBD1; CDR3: CASRDRGRANEKLFF; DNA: TGTGCCAGCAGGGACAGGGGGCGGGCTAATGAAAAACTGTTTTTT
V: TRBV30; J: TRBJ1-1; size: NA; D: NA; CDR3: CAWRSDTEAFF; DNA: TGTGCCTGGAGGTCGGACACTGAAGCTTTCTTT
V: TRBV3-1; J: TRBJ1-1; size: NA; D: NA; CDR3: CASSPGRRYEAFF; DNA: TGTGCCAGCAGCCCGGGCCGTCGTTATGAAGCTTTCTTT
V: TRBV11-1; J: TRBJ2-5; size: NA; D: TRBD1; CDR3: CASSLRDRNQETQYF; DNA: TGTGCCAGCAGCCTCCGGGACAGAAACCAAGAGACCCAGTACTTC
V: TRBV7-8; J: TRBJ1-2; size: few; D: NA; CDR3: CASSSEGSYGYTF; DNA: TGTGCCAGCAGCTCCGAGGGGTCCTATGGCTACACCTTC
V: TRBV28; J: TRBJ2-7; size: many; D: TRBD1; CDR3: CASSRDRVVYEQYF; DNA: TGTGCCAGCAGCCGGGACAGGGTAGTATACGAGCAGTACTTC
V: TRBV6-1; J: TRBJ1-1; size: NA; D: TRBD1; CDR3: CAVGQALPMNTEAFF; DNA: TGTGCCGTCGGACAGGCGTTACCGATGAACACTGAAGCTTTCTTT
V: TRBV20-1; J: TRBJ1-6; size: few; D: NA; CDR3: CSAVRQNNNSPLHF; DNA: TGCAGTGCTGTTAGACAGAACAATAATTCACCCCTCCACTTT
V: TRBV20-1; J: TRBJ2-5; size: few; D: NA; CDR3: CSARAGRETQYF; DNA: TGCAGTGCTAGGGCCGGAAGGGAGACCCAGTACTTC
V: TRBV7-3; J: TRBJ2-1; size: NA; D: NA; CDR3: CASSTGPPLGEQFF; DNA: TGTGCCAGCAGCACCGGGCCCCCCCTGGGTGAGCAGTTCTTC
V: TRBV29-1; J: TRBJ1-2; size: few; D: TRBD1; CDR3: CSVTLHPGGDDYGYTF; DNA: TGCAGCGTCACACTCCACCCAGGGGGCGATGACTATGGCTACACCTTC
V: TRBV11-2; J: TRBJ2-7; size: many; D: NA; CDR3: CASSLDPAHEQYF; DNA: TGTGCCAGCAGCTTAGATCCGGCCCACGAGCAGTACTTC
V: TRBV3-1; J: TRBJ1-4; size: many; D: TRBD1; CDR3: CASSRGQVNEKLFF; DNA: TGTGCCAGCAGCCGTGGACAGGTTAATGAAAAACTGTTTTTT
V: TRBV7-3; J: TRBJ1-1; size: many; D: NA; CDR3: CASSKGVNTEAFF; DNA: TGTGCCAGCAGCAAAGGGGTGAACACTGAAGCTTTCTTT
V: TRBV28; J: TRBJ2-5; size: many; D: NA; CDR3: CASSLGPRTQYF; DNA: TGTGCCAGCAGTTTGGGACCACGGACCCAGTACTTC
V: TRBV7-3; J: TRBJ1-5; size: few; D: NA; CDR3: CASSLREGQPQHF; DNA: TGTGCCAGCAGCTTACGAGAGGGACAGCCCCAGCATTTT
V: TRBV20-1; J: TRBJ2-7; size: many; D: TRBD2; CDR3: CSARPGGGNYEQYF; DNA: TGCAGTGCTAGACCTGGGGGGGGGAACTACGAGCAGTACTTC
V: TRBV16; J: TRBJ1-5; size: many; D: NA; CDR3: CASSQLGQPQHF; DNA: TGTGCCAGCAGCCAACTAGGGCAGCCCCAGCATTTT
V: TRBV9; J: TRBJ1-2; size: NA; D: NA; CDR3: CASSPWDRVGLNYGYTF; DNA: TGTGCCAGCAGCCCCTGGGACCGGGTAGGCCTTAACTATGGCTACACCTTC
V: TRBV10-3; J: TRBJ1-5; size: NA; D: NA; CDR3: CAISEALGNQPQHF; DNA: TGTGCCATCAGTGAGGCGTTGGGAAATCAGCCCCAGCATTTT